Presented here are 15 T cell receptor beta chains from one specimen sequenced in a study of regulatory T cells in long-lasting Graves disease. Libraries of TCR beta came from iRepertoire HTBI primers plus Arm-PCR of CDR3 regions. One entry per CDR3 protein results from TCRdb running MiXCR on the multiplex PCR reads. The sample records 250,000 to 300,000 distinct CDR3 sequences, about 20% being singletons. Specified time point: newly diagnosed GD, antithyroid drugs for less than 3 months. Following extraction of RNA from PBMCs, that RNA was used to make the TCR library. This same sample was also taken into another study, of T cells in Graves' hyperthyroidism and ophthalmopathy.

Here the sequenced sample was peripheral blood mononuclear cells (PBMCs), taken at new diagnosis, from a patient treated with antithyroid drugs. The receptors were gathered from a woman between 25 and 40 years old with Graves disease.

This clonotype was picked up many times. The gene calls are TRBV18 and TRBJ2-7; 7 nucleotides match TRBD1. Looked up from germline, CDR1 is KGHSH and CDR2 is LQKENI. The J segment lost 3 bases and the V segment lost 6 bases, leaving 8 bases of the junction unmatched. This CDR3 comprises 14 residues. DNA of the CDR3: TGTGCCAGCTCGAGAGCAGGGGGAAACTACGAGCAGTACTTC. Translated, it gives CASSRAGGNYEQYF.

V usage is TRBV19 and J usage is TRBJ2-3; D gene ambiguous. This CDR3 has 12 residues. Looked up from germline, CDR1 is LNHDA and CDR2 is SQIVND (reference sequence). V lost 1 base, J lost 4 bases, and 3 bases lay in between. The DNA for the CDR3 is TGTGCCAGTAGTATAGCCCCAGATACGCAGTATTTT. Its translation is CASSIAPDTQYF.

Note on this clonotype: The likely explanation is a read error, given a far larger clone one base away. Since no conserved phenylalanine or tryptophan closes the CDR3, a read error is the likely cause. The rearrangement uses TRBV14 and TRBJ2-1; D gene uncertain. Trimming took off 4 bases at V and 3 bases at J, with 13 bases between the two ends. The CDR3 has 15 amino acids. Per germline, CDR1 SGHDN and CDR2 FVKESK. Written as DNA, the CDR3 is TGTGCCAGCAGCCGCCAGGTTGGGCTCTACAATGAGCAGTTCGTC. Translation gives CASSRQVGLYNEQFV.

As concerns this clonotype: One base away lies a much larger clone, so this may be a sequencing read error. J is TRBJ1-1 and V is TRBV20-1; no clear D gene. Trimming took 3 bases from V and 2 from J, leaving 13 bases between them. Germline-derived CDR1 and CDR2 are DFQATT and SNEGSKA (reference sequence). This CDR3 has 14 amino acids. CDR3 sequence reads: CSASPQTLNTEAFF. In DNA form, the CDR3 reads TGCAGTGCTAGTCCACAGACCCTCAACACTGAAGCTTTCTTT.

This clonotype was counted ten times or more. V is TRBV7-3 and J is TRBJ2-5, with 9 bases lining up with TRBD1. The CDR3 runs 15 residues. The ends lost 5 bases at V and 5 bases at J; junction bases unmatched: 9. The V gene's germline CDR1 is SGHTA and CDR2 FQGTGA. The DNA for the CDR3 is TGTGCCAGCAGCGAACAGGGGGCTGTGTTGGAGACCCAGTACTTC. Its translation: CASSEQGAVLETQYF.

The chain uses TRBV7-9 and TRBJ1-1; D call uncertain. Trimming took off 5 bases at V and 1 base at J, with 11 bases between the two ends. In germline, CDR1 is SEHNR, CDR2 FQNEAQ (reference sequence). CDR3 length: 14 residues. The CDR3 loop reads CASSPKSRNTEAFF. DNA of the CDR3: TGTGCCAGCAGCCCTAAGAGCCGGAACACTGAAGCTTTCTTT.

This clonotype was seen repeatedly, ten times or more. This chain joins TRBV12-3 or TRBV12-4 and TRBJ1-2; D unresolved. This CDR3 contains 14 residues. Deletions cut 3 bases from V and 4 bases from J, with 12 bases between. The chain's CDR3 is CASSFRAGGYGYTF. In DNA, the CDR3 is TGTGCCAGCAGTTTTAGGGCGGGAGGCTATGGCTACACCTTC.

This clonotype came up many times. This sequence joins TRBV20-1 and TRBJ1-1; a possible D gene is TRBD1 (5 bases). The CDR3 sequence is 16 residues long. V shed 4 bases and J shed 4 bases, with 22 bases lying between them. The germline CDR1 and CDR2 sequences are DFQATT and SNEGSKA (reference sequence). CDR3: CSAIIAGRSGPTEAFF. In DNA form, the CDR3 reads TGCAGTGCTATCATCGCCGGGAGGTCGGGACCCACTGAAGCTTTCTTT.

This clonotype was seen at least ten times. This chain links TRBV12-3 or TRBV12-4 with TRBJ1-4; D is undetermined. Trimming removed 2 bases at V and 5 bases at J, with 6 bases between. The CDR3 sequence is 13 residues long. The CDR3 region is CASSLRENEKLFF. The CDR3 DNA follows: TGTGCCAGCAGTTTAAGGGAGAATGAAAAACTGTTTTTT.

This clonotype showed up many times. The chain links TRBV20-1 to TRBJ2-3; D is unclear. The CDR3 has 12 residues. Trimming removed 6 bases at V and 3 bases at J, with 10 bases between. Germline V gene data show CDR1 as DFQATT and CDR2 as SNEGSKA (reference sequence). In DNA form, the CDR3 reads TGCAGTGCCCCACCCCTGACAGATACGCAGTATTTT. As protein: CSAPPLTDTQYF.

This clonotype was seen a few times. The chain couples TRBV7-2 to TRBJ1-3; tentative D call: TRBD1 (5 bases). V shed 0 bases and J shed 2 bases, with 14 bases lying between them. The germline V gene has CDR1 SGHTA and CDR2 FQGNSA. The CDR3 is 17 amino acids. The CDR3 region is CASSLAPPGGTGNTIYF. The CDR3 coding sequence is TGTGCCAGCAGCTTAGCCCCCCCGGGGGGGACTGGAAACACCATATATTTT.

This clonotype was seen many times. This sequence joins TRBV5-1 and TRBJ2-5; 10 positions match TRBD1. V shed 2 bases, J shed 4 bases, and the junction held 5 bases outside the gene matches. The CDR3 is made up of 15 amino acids. Germline values: CDR1 SGHRS, CDR2 YFSETQ. The CDR3 DNA reads TGCGCCAGCAGCTTCAGACAGGGGGCGGCAGAGACCCAGTACTTC. It encodes CASSFRQGAAETQYF.

This clonotype was counted at least ten times. This chain joins TRBV27 and TRBJ1-2; D unclear. V was clipped by 5 bases and J by 5 bases, with 12 bases between them. This CDR3 has 13 residues. Germline loops: CDR1 MNHEY, CDR2 SMNVEV (reference sequence). The CDR3 DNA is TGTGCCAGCAGTCTTAACAGAGTATATGGCTACACCTTC. Its protein is CASSLNRVYGYTF.

This clonotype was seen many times. J is TRBJ2-1 and V is TRBV11-2, with 8 positions matching TRBD1. Trimming cost V 5 bases and J 4 bases; bases outside gene matches: 7. The germline gives CDR1 SGHAT, CDR2 FQNNGV. This CDR3 comprises 15 residues. The CDR3 is CASSRGGTGYNEQFF. The CDR3 DNA sequence: TGTGCCAGCAGCCGAGGGGGGACAGGTTACAATGAGCAGTTCTTC.

The gene calls are TRBV15 and TRBJ2-7; weak D call: TRBD2 (6 bases). The germline gives CDR1 LNHNV, CDR2 YYDKDF (reference sequence). The CDR3 sequence is 15 residues long. The V and J ends lost 3 bases and 5 bases respectively, with 17 bases between them. The CDR3 DNA sequence: TGTGCCACCAGCAGTTCGGACACGACTAGGGACGAGCAGTACTTC. Protein sequence: CATSSSDTTRDEQYF.